The 20 T cell receptor beta chains listed next were all sequenced from one sample in a study of blood T cell repertoires in COVID-19 (TCRdb year 2020). The library came from the immunoSEQ multiplex PCR assay. This immuneACCESS table, as held by TCRdb, lists in-frame sequences with V and J called but not all clones. Of the missing ones, under half trace to an unresolved V gene in checked studies; the others have no known cause. This sample comprises 200,000 or so clones, 86% of them detected only once. The ten largest make up around 4.5% of the sample. The sample taken for sequencing was peripheral blood. These receptor sequences come from a man aged 45 to 65 with acute or convalescent COVID-19.

The chain joins TRBV6-1 to TRBJ1-3; D is ambiguous. The germline V and J ends were trimmed by 4 bases and 4 bases, with 5 bases remaining between them. This CDR3 region has 12 residues. Germline V gives CDR1 MNHNS, CDR2 SASEGT. CDR3 nucleotides: TGTGCCAGCAGTGTGGGCGGAAACACCATATATTTT. Translating it yields CASSVGGNTIYF.

The CDR3 sequence: CASSIDRLNTEAFF. The CDR3 DNA reads TGTGCCAGTAGTATAGACAGGCTGAACACTGAAGCTTTCTTT. The chain carries TRBV19 and TRBJ1-1; the D is unclear. The V gene lost 0 bases and the J gene lost 0 bases, with 5 bases spanning the gap. The CDR3 covers 14 residues. The V gene's germline CDR1 is LNHDA and CDR2 SQIVND (reference sequence).

The chain carries TRBV9 and TRBJ1-5; D is perhaps TRBD1 (6 bases). CDR3 length: 14 amino acids. The germline V gene has CDR1 SGDLS and CDR2 YYNGEE. Between the trimmed V and J ends, which lost 4 bases and 5 bases, there was a span of 13 bases. The CDR3 bases are TGTGCCAGCAGCCTATCAGGGGTAGATCAGCCCCAGCATTTT. Its protein is CASSLSGVDQPQHF.

This sequence joins TRBV5-1 and TRBJ1-2, with D unresolved. Germline loops: CDR1 SGHRS, CDR2 YFSETQ. This CDR3 has 14 amino acids. V lost 0 bases and J 8 bases, leaving 14 bases between the germline ends. This chain's CDR3 is CASSLAPFEGGYTF. CDR3 sequence (DNA): TGCGCCAGCAGCTTGGCCCCCTTTGAGGGCGGCTACACCTTC.

The rearrangement joins TRBV2 to TRBJ1-2; D unresolved. Trimming left V 3 bases short and J 5 bases short, with 7 bases between. From germline, CDR1 is SNHLY and CDR2 FYNNEI. The CDR3 length is 12 residues. The CDR3 bases are TGTGCCAGCAGTGAGATACAGTATGGCTACACCTTC. Encoded protein: CASSEIQYGYTF.

This clone was observed a few times. The V gene is TRBV27, the J gene TRBJ1-2; TRBD1 agrees at 7 bases. J was trimmed by 6 bases and V by 3 bases; bases with no gene match: 4. Germline CDR1 and CDR2: MNHEY and SMNVEV (reference sequence). This CDR3 has 13 amino acids. In nucleotides, the CDR3 is TGTGCCAGCAGTTTTCGAGGGGGCAATGGCTACACCTTC. Translation: CASSFRGGNGYTF.

The rearrangement uses TRBV2 and TRBJ2-2; TRBD1 aligns across 7 bases. Germline CDR1 and CDR2: SNHLY and FYNNEI. CDR3 length equals 15 residues. The ends lost 6 bases at V and 0 bases at J; junction bases unmatched: 4. CDR3 coding DNA: TGTGCCAGCAGGGAACAGGGGACGAACACCGGGGAGCTGTTTTTT. It encodes CASREQGTNTGELFF.

This clone was recorded once. This chain joins TRBV6-5 and TRBJ2-3; 7 nucleotides align to TRBD2. J lost 4 bases, V lost 10 bases, and 11 bases had no gene match. Germline lookup yields CDR1 MNHEY and CDR2 SVGAGI. The CDR3 is 14 amino acids. CDR3 bases: TGTGCCACCAGCAACTCCGCGGGGGCAGATACGCAGTATTTT. This codes for CATSNSAGADTQYF.

The chain recombines TRBV6-2 or TRBV6-3 with TRBJ2-7; D possibly corresponds to TRBD2 (7 bases). Looked up from germline, CDR1 is MNHEY and CDR2 is SVGEGT. The V end was cut by 4 bases, the J end by 0 bases, with 19 bases between. CDR3 length: 17 residues. Here the CDR3 reads CASSSPGGAGASYEQYF. CDR3 coding DNA: TGTGCCAGCAGTTCCCCGGGGGGTGCGGGGGCCTCCTACGAGCAGTACTTC.

This clone appeared a single time. Other DNA sequences in the same sample also yield this CDR3. This sequence joins TRBV3-1 (or the pseudogene TRBV3-2) and TRBJ1-2, with 7 bases identical to TRBD1. This CDR3 is built from 14 residues. With 0 bases clipped from V and 8 bases from J, the junction kept 6 bases outside the gene matches. Germline V gene lookup returns CDR1 LGHDT and CDR2 YNNKEL (reference sequence). CDR3 sequence: CASSQDSGGRGYTF. The CDR3 coding sequence is TGTGCCAGCAGCCAAGATTCAGGGGGTAGGGGCTACACCTTC.

The V gene is TRBV19, the J gene TRBJ1-1; 9 bases agree with TRBD1. V trimming: 5 bases; J trimming: 1 base; junction bases outside the gene matches: 2. This CDR3 region has 14 residues. Germline V gene sequence: CDR1 LNHDA, CDR2 SQIVND (reference sequence). The CDR3 DNA is TGTGCCAGTAGTTCGACAGGGGGGAACACTGAAGCTTTCTTT. Its translation: CASSSTGGNTEAFF. Full variable domain (outside the CDR3, taken from reference TRBV19 and TRBJ1-1): DGGITQSPKYLFRKEGQNVTLSCEQNLNHDAMYWYRQDPGQGLRLIYYSQIVNDFQKGDIAEGYSVSREKKESFPLTVTSAQKNPTAFYLCASSSTGGNTEAFFGQGTRLTVV.

This chain joins TRBV11-2 and TRBJ2-5; D uncertain. From germline, CDR1 is SGHAT and CDR2 FQNNGV. Trimming left V 1 base short and J 6 bases short, with 12 bases between. The CDR3 has 14 amino acids. CDR3 sequence reads: CASSLGLRGKTQYF. The CDR3 DNA reads TGTGCCAGCAGCTTAGGGCTCCGAGGAAAGACCCAGTACTTC.

The chain recombines TRBV2 with TRBJ1-1; D is unresolved. V gave up 2 bases and J gave up 5 bases, with 15 bases separating them. The germline gives CDR1 SNHLY, CDR2 FYNNEI. The CDR3 length is 15 residues. CDR3 residues: CASSERPTSGTEAFF. The CDR3 DNA reads TGTGCCAGCAGTGAACGACCTACCAGCGGGACTGAAGCTTTCTTT.

The chain uses TRBV5-1 and TRBJ1-1, with a possible D match to TRBD1 (5 bases). V lost 5 bases, J lost 0 bases, and 11 bases lay in between. The germline V gene encodes CDR1 SGHRS and CDR2 YFSETQ. This CDR3 has 14 amino acids. This chain's CDR3 is CASRIGGMNTEAFF. As DNA, the CDR3 is TGCGCCAGCAGGATCGGGGGTATGAACACTGAAGCTTTCTTT. The whole variable domain, remainder taken from reference TRBV5-1 and TRBJ1-1, is KAGVTQTPRYLIKTRGQQVTLSCSPISGHRSVSWYQQTPGQGLQFLFEYFSETQRNKGNFPGRFSGRQFSNSRSEMNVSTLELGDSALYLCASRIGGMNTEAFFGQGTRLTVV.

The CDR3 region has the DNA TGTGCCAGCAGCTTGACAGGGATGGGGAACACTGAAGCTTTCTTT. Amino acid sequence: CASSLTGMGNTEAFF. The genes are TRBV7-2 and TRBJ1-1; TRBD1 agrees at 7 bases. The CDR3 has 15 residues. The germline gives CDR1 SGHTA, CDR2 FQGNSA. J was trimmed by 1 base and V by 3 bases; bases with no gene match: 5.

This sequence joins TRBV11-2 and TRBJ2-5, with D perhaps TRBD1 (6 bases). This CDR3 has 14 residues. V was shortened by 4 bases and J by 7 bases, with 16 bases between the two germline ends. Germline-derived CDR1 and CDR2 are SGHAT and FQNNGV. The CDR3 coding sequence is TGTGCCAGCAGCTCCCTCAGGGGCGCAGGGACCCAGTACTTC. It yields the protein CASSSLRGAGTQYF.

In this sample, this clone turned up a few times. The CDR3 DNA reads as TGTGCCAGCAGTCGGTACCCAGGGTCCAACACTGAAGCTTTCTTT. It is translated as CASSRYPGSNTEAFF. This chain connects TRBV5-6 to TRBJ1-1, with D perhaps matching TRBD1 (5 bases). The CDR3 loop spans 15 amino acids. Germline V lookup: CDR1 SGHDT, CDR2 YYEEEE. The V end was cut by 5 bases, the J end by 2 bases, with 16 bases between.

The rearrangement uses TRBV18 and TRBJ2-7; TRBD1 agrees at 9 bases. The CDR3 totals 17 residues. Germline trimming cut 3 bases from V and 5 bases from J; bases unmatched to any gene: 14. Germline V gene lookup returns CDR1 KGHSH and CDR2 LQKENI. CDR3: CASSPRIVGQGTHEQYF. The CDR3 DNA is TGTGCCAGCTCACCGAGGATCGTTGGACAGGGGACCCACGAGCAGTACTTC.

This chain links TRBV7-9 with TRBJ2-5; D uncertain. The CDR3 has 14 amino acids. Germline V lookup: CDR1 SEHNR, CDR2 FQNEAQ (reference sequence). V lost 1 base and J lost 5, with 11 bases in between. CDR3 loop: CASSLGAGLETQYF. The CDR3 DNA is TGTGCCAGCAGCTTAGGAGCCGGGTTGGAGACCCAGTACTTC.

The J gene is TRBJ1-5, the V gene TRBV18; D may be TRBD1 (5 bases). The length of the CDR3 is 14 residues. The germline V gene has CDR1 KGHSH and CDR2 LQKENI. V lost 3 bases and J 4 bases, leaving 10 bases between the germline ends. The CDR3 coding sequence is TGTGCCAGCTCACCCCGGGAGGGGAATCAGCCCCAGCATTTT. This encodes CASSPREGNQPQHF.